Listed here are 2 T cell receptor beta chains from one sample, sequenced in a study of blood T cell repertoires in COVID-19. Assay: immunoSEQ multiplex PCR; the TCRdb copy retains only in-frame clones and omits some. The table shows about 200,000 clones, with approximately 84% occurring only once. Sequencing was performed on peripheral blood. Receptor source: a woman between 50 and 59 years old with active or convalescent COVID-19.

The V gene is TRBV27, the J gene TRBJ2-1, with 9 bases lining up with TRBD2. The length of the CDR3 is 15 residues. Per germline, CDR1 MNHEY and CDR2 SMNVEV (reference sequence). The V segment lost 1 base and the J segment 7 bases; nucleotides outside the gene matches: 5. The CDR3 DNA sequence: TGTGCCAGCAGTTTATTCTGGCGGGAGGGTAATGAGCAGTTCTTC. This translates into CASSLFWREGNEQFF.

The rearrangement links TRBV2 to TRBJ2-1, with D possibly being TRBD1 (6 bases). V was clipped by 6 bases and J by 9 bases, with 21 bases between them. This CDR3 is built from 15 residues. The germline CDR1 and CDR2 sequences are SNHLY and FYNNEI. CDR3 region: CASSVQGGTGSEQFF. The CDR3 bases are TGTGCCAGCAGCGTCCAAGGGGGAACAGGCAGTGAGCAGTTCTTC.